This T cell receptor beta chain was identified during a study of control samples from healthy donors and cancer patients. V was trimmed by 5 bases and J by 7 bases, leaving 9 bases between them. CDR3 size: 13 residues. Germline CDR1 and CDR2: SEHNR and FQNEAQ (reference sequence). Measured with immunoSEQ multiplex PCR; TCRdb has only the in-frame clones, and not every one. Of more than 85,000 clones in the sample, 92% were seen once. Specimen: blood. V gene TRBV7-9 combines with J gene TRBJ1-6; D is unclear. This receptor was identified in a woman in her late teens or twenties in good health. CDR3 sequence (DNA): TGTGCCAGCAGCAGAATTAGAAATTCACCCCTCCACTTT. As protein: CASSRIRNSPLHF.